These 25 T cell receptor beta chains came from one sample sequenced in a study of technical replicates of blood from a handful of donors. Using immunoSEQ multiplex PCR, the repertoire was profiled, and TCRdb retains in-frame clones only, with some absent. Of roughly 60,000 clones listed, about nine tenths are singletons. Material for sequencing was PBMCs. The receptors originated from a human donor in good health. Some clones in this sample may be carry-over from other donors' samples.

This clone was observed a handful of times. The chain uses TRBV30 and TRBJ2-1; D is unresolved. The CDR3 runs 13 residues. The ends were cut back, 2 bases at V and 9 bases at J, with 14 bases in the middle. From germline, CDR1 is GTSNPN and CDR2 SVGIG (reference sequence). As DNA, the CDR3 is TGTGCCTGGAGTCCGACCCCAGCAGGTGAGCAGTTCTTC. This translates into CAWSPTPAGEQFF.

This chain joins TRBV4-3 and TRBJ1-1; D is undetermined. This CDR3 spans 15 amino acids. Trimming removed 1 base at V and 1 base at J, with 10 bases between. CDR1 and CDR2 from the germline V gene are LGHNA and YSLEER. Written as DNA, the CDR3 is TGCGCCAGCAGCCAAGTGGACGCGGGGAACACTGAAGCTTTCTTT. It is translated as CASSQVDAGNTEAFF.

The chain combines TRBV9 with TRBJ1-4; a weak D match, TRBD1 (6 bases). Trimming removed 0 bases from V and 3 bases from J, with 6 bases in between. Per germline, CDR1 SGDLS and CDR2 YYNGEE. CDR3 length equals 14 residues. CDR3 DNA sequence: TGTGCCAGCAGCGTAGGGACAGCTAATGAAAAACTGTTTTTT. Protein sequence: CASSVGTANEKLFF.

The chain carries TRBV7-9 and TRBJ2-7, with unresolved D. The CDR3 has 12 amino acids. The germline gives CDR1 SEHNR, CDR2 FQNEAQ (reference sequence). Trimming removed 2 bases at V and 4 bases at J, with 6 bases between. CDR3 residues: CASSLFMYEQYF. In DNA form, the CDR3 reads TGTGCCAGCAGCTTATTTATGTACGAGCAGTACTTC.

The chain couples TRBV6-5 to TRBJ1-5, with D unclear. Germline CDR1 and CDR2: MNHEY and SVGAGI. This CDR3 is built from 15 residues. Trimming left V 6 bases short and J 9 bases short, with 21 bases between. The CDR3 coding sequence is TGTGCCAGCAGCTCAGACGGAGCTGCGGGAGGGCCCCAGCATTTT. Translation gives CASSSDGAAGGPQHF.

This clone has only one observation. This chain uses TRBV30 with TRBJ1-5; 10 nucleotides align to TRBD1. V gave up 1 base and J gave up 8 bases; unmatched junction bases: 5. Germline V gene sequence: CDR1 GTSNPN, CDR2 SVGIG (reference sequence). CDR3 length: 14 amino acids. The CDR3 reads CAWSAGDRGKPQHF. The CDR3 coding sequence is TGTGCCTGGAGTGCTGGGGACAGGGGAAAGCCCCAGCATTTT.

The CDR3: CASSLGPANGNTIYF. CDR3 bases: TGTGCCAGCAGCTTAGGCCCAGCGAATGGAAACACCATATATTTT. This chain joins TRBV7-2 and TRBJ1-3, with no clear D. Trimming left V 1 base short and J 3 bases short, with 10 bases between. The CDR3 contains 15 residues. CDR1 is SGHTA and CDR2 is FQGNSA in the germline V gene.

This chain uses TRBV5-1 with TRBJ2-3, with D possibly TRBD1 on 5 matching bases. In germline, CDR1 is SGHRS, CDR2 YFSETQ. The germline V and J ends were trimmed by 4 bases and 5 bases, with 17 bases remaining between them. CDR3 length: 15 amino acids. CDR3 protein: CASSKETGLGDTQYF. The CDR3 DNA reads TGCGCCAGCAGCAAAGAAACAGGCCTGGGAGATACGCAGTATTTT.

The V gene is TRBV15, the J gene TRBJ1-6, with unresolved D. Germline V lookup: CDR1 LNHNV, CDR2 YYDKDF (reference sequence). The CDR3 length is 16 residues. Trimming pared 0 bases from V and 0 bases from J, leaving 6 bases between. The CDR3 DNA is TGTGCCACCAGCAGAGATCCGGGCTCCTATAATTCACCCCTCCACTTT. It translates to CATSRDPGSYNSPLHF.

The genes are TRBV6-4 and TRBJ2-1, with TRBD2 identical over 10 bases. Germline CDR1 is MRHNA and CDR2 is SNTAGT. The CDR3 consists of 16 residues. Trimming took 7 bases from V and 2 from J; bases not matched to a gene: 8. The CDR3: CASILNSGRTYNEQFF. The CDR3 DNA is TGTGCCAGCATTTTAAATAGCGGGAGGACCTACAATGAGCAGTTCTTC.

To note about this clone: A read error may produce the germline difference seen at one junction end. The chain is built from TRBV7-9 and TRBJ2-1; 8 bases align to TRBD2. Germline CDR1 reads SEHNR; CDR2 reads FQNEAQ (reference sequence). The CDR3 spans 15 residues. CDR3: CASSLAGVTHNEQFF. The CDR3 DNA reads TGTGCCAGCAGCCTAGCGGGCGTAACTCACAATGAGCAGTTCTTC.

The DNA for the CDR3 is TGTGCCAGTAGTACACCGACTAGCGGGAGTTCCTACGAGCAGTACTTC. Amino acids: CASSTPTSGSSYEQYF. V and J are TRBV19 and TRBJ2-7; 12 bases are shared with TRBD2. This CDR3 comprises 16 residues. Germline V lookup: CDR1 LNHDA, CDR2 SQIVND (reference sequence). Trimming removed 4 bases from V and 1 base from J; junction bases left unmatched: 5. Combining the CDR3 with reference TRBV19 and TRBJ2-7 gives the whole variable domain DGGITQSPKYLFRKEGQNVTLSCEQNLNHDAMYWYRQDPGQGLRLIYYSQIVNDFQKGDIAEGYSVSREKKESFPLTVTSAQKNPTAFYLCASSTPTSGSSYEQYFGPGTRLTVT.

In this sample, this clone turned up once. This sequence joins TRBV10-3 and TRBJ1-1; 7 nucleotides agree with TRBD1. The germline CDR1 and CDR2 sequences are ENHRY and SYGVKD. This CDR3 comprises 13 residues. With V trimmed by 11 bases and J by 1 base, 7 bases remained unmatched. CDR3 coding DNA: TGTGCCGTAAGCTGGGACAGGAACACTGAAGCTTTCTTT. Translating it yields CAVSWDRNTEAFF.

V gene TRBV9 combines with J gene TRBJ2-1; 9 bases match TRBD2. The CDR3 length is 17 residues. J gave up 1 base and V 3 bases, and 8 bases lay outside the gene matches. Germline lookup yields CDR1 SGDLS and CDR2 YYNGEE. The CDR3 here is CASSAPYSGSSYNEQFF. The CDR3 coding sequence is TGTGCCAGCAGCGCCCCTTATAGCGGGAGTTCCTACAATGAGCAGTTCTTC.

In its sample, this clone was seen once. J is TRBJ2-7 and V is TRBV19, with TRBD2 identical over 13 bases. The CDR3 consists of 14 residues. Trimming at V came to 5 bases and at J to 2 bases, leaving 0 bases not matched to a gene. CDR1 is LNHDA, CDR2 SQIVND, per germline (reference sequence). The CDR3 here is CASSGTSGAYEQYF. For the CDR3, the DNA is TGTGCCAGTAGTGGGACTAGCGGGGCCTACGAGCAGTACTTC.

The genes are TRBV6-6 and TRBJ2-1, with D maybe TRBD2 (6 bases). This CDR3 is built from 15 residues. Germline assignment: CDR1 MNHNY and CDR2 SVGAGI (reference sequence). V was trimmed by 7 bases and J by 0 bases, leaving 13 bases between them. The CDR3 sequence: CASTEGGSSYNEQFF. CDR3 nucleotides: TGTGCCAGCACCGAAGGAGGGAGCTCCTACAATGAGCAGTTCTTC.

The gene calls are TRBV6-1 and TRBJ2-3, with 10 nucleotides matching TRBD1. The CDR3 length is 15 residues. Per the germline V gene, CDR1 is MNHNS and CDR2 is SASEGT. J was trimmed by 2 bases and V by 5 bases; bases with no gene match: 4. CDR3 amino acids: CASSFGTGDTDTQYF. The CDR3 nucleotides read TGTGCCAGCAGTTTCGGGACAGGGGACACAGATACGCAGTATTTT.

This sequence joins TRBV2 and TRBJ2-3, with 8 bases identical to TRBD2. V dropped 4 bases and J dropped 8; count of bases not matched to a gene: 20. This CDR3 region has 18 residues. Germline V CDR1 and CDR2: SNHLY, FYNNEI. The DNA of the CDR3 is TGTGCCAGCAGTGTAACACACAATAGCGGGGAAGTGAGGGGTACGCAGTATTTT. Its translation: CASSVTHNSGEVRGTQYF.

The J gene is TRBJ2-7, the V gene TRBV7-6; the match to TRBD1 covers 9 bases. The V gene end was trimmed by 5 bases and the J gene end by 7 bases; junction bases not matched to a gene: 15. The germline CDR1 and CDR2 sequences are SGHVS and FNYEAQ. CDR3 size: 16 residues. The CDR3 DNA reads TGTGCCAGCAGCGAAGCCTGGACAGGGGAGAGAAGTGAGCAGTACTTC. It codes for CASSEAWTGERSEQYF.

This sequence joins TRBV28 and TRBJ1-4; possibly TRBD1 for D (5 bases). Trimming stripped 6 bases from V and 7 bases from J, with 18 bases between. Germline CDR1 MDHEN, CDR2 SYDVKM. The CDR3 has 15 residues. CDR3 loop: CASSGKGIRSEKLFF. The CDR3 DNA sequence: TGTGCCAGCAGCGGTAAGGGGATCAGGAGTGAAAAACTGTTTTTT.

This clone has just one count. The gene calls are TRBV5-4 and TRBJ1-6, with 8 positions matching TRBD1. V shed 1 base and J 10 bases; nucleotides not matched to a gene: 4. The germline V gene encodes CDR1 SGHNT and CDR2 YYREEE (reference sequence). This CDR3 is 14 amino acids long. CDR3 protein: CASSLTGGGSPLHF. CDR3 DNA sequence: TGTGCCAGCAGCTTGACAGGGGGTGGGTCACCCCTCCACTTT.

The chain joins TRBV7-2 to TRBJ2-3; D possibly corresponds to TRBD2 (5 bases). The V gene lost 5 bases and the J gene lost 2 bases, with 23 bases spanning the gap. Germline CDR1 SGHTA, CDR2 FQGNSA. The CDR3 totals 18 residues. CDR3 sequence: CASSEISGISPLTDTQYF. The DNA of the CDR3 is TGTGCCAGCAGCGAAATCAGCGGTATAAGTCCACTCACAGATACGCAGTATTTT.

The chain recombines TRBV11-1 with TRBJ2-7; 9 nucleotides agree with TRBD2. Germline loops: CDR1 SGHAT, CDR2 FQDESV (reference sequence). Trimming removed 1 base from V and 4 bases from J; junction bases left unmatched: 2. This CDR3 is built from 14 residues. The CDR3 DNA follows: TGTGCCAGCAGCTTAGTTACTAGCGGGTACGAGCAGTACTTC. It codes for CASSLVTSGYEQYF.

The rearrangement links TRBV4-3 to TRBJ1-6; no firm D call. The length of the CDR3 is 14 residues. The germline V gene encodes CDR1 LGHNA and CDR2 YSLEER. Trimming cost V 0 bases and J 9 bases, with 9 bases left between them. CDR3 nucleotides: TGCGCCAGCAGCCAAGAGTTCACGAGTTCACCCCTCCACTTT. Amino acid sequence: CASSQEFTSSPLHF.

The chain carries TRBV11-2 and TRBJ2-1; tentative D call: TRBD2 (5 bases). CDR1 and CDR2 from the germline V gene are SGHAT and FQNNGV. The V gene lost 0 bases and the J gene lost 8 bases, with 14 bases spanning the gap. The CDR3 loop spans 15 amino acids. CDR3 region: CASSLDVGVGYEQFF. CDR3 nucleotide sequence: TGTGCCAGCAGCTTAGACGTCGGGGTCGGCTATGAGCAGTTCTTC.